The 25 T cell receptor beta chains presented below share a single source sample, sequenced in a study of T cell repertoires in cytomegalovirus infection. These TCRs' antigens remain unknown. A single record per CDR3 protein comes from TCRdb applying MiXCR to the reads. Of tens of thousands of distinct CDR3 sequences in the sample, 15% to 25% were seen once. Sequencing was performed on CD8+ T cells from cultured PBMCs, taken from culture after CMV antigen stimulation. These receptors were taken from a human donor in good health (CMV status not recorded). Some clones in this sample may be carry-over from other donors' samples.

This clonotype was recorded many times. The J gene is TRBJ1-1, the V gene TRBV7-9; D not resolved. V was clipped by 2 bases and J by 4 bases, with 11 bases between them. The CDR3 covers 14 residues. Per germline, CDR1 SEHNR and CDR2 FQNEAQ (reference sequence). This CDR3 is CASSLTNPLTEAFF. The DNA for the CDR3 is TGTGCCAGCAGCTTAACAAACCCTCTCACTGAAGCTTTCTTT.

This clonotype was detected a few times. The V call is TRBV7-9, the J call TRBJ1-4, with D tentatively TRBD1 (5 bases). This CDR3 contains 15 residues. Deletions cut 1 base from V and 3 bases from J, with 9 bases between. Germline V gene lookup returns CDR1 SEHNR and CDR2 FQNEAQ (reference sequence). The CDR3 DNA sequence: TGTGCCAGCAGCTTAGAGAGGGGACCTAATGAAAAACTGTTTTTT. It translates to CASSLERGPNEKLFF.

V is TRBV28 and J is TRBJ1-2, with a possible D match to TRBD1 (6 bases). Germline-derived CDR1 and CDR2 are MDHEN and SYDVKM. V was shortened by 5 bases and J by 0 bases, with 10 bases between the two germline ends. The CDR3 consists of 14 residues. CDR3 in DNA: TGTGCCAGCAGTCGACAGGAAGCTAACTATGGCTACACCTTC. Protein: CASSRQEANYGYTF.

The chain recombines TRBV29-1 with TRBJ1-3; possibly TRBD1 for D (6 bases). The V gene's germline CDR1 is SQVTM and CDR2 ANQGSEA. Trimming took 3 bases from V and 4 from J, leaving 13 bases between them. There are 14 residues in the CDR3. CDR3 protein: CSVDLRDKGNTIYF. The CDR3 DNA sequence: TGCAGCGTTGATCTCCGGGACAAAGGAAACACCATATATTTT.

This clonotype was detected a few times. The chain has TRBV7-9 and TRBJ2-3; 7 bases fit TRBD2. CDR1 SEHNR and CDR2 FQNEAQ come from the germline V gene (reference sequence). V dropped 4 bases and J dropped 2; count of bases not matched to a gene: 6. The CDR3 loop spans 15 amino acids. DNA for the CDR3: TGTGCCAGCAGCTCACAAGCGGGATTCACAGATACGCAGTATTTT. Protein sequence: CASSSQAGFTDTQYF.

This clonotype has a handful of counts. This chain joins TRBV7-9 and TRBJ1-5; 7 nucleotides match TRBD1. CDR3 size: 16 residues. V lost 5 bases and J lost 3; bases outside the gene matches: 10. The germline V gene has CDR1 SEHNR and CDR2 FQNEAQ (reference sequence). In DNA, the CDR3 is TGTGCCAGCAGCCCAGTATCAGGGGGGTACAATCAGCCCCAGCATTTT. This gives the protein CASSPVSGGYNQPQHF.

The chain carries TRBV7-9 and TRBJ2-7, with D maybe TRBD2 (5 bases). This CDR3 is 13 amino acids long. V dropped 1 base and J dropped 3 bases, with 7 bases sitting between them. Germline values: CDR1 SEHNR, CDR2 FQNEAQ (reference sequence). The CDR3 DNA reads TGTGCCAGCAGCTTAGTCGGGGACTACGAGCAGTACTTC. Amino acids: CASSLVGDYEQYF.

The V gene is TRBV7-3, the J gene TRBJ2-2, with D perhaps TRBD2 (6 bases). The germline V gene encodes CDR1 SGHTA and CDR2 FQGTGA. The CDR3 has 15 residues. V shed 4 bases and J shed 2 bases, with 11 bases lying between them. CDR3 nucleotides: TGTGCCAGCAGCTCACGAGCGGGTAACACCGGGGAGCTGTTTTTT. Protein sequence: CASSSRAGNTGELFF.

This CDR3 is CASRKGQESSYEQYF. CDR3 DNA sequence: TGTGCCAGCAGGAAAGGACAGGAGAGCTCCTACGAGCAGTACTTC. V gene TRBV12-3 or TRBV12-4 combines with J gene TRBJ2-7, with 7 positions matching TRBD1. This CDR3 has 15 residues. With V trimmed by 6 bases and J by 0 bases, 8 bases remained unmatched.

The J gene is TRBJ2-1, the V gene TRBV5-5; no clear D gene. Germline V gene lookup returns CDR1 SGHKS and CDR2 YYEKEE (reference sequence). Trimming took 0 bases from V and 6 from J, leaving 7 bases between them. The CDR3 has 13 residues. CDR3 protein: CASSLVLGNEQFF. Written as DNA, the CDR3 is TGTGCCAGCAGCTTGGTACTCGGCAATGAGCAGTTCTTC. Based on the CDR3 plus reference TRBV5-5 and TRBJ2-1, the full variable domain is DAGVTQSPTHLIKTRGQQVTLRCSPISGHKSVSWYQQVLGQGPQFIFQYYEKEERGRGNFPDRFSARQFPNYSSELNVNALLLGDSALYLCASSLVLGNEQFFGPGTRLTVL.

This clonotype was detected only a few times. The chain carries TRBV5-4 and TRBJ2-2; perhaps TRBD1 as D (5 bases). CDR1 and CDR2 (germline): SGHNT, YYREEE (reference sequence). Trimming shortened V by 6 bases and J by 2 bases, and 11 bases separated the two germline ends. This CDR3 comprises 14 residues. This CDR3 reads CASTEDINTGELFF. The DNA of the CDR3 is TGTGCCAGCACCGAGGACATCAACACCGGGGAGCTGTTTTTT.

This clonotype occurred a few times. The rearrangement joins TRBV7-2 to TRBJ1-5; unclear D gene. Looked up from germline, CDR1 is SGHTA and CDR2 is FQGNSA. Deletions cut 2 bases from V and 0 bases from J, with 8 bases between. This CDR3 has 15 amino acids. The CDR3 DNA is TGTGCCAGCAGCTTAAAATCTCATAGCAATCAGCCCCAGCATTTT. This sequence encodes CASSLKSHSNQPQHF.

This chain links TRBV7-7 with TRBJ2-3; 10 bases are shared with TRBD1. The CDR3 is 16 residues long. With 5 bases clipped from V and 2 bases from J, the junction kept 7 bases outside the gene matches. Germline-derived CDR1 and CDR2 are SSHAT and FNYEAQ (reference sequence). The CDR3 loop reads CASSPRDRGSTDTQYF. DNA for the CDR3: TGTGCCAGCAGCCCCCGGGACAGGGGATCCACAGATACGCAGTATTTT.

This clonotype showed up just once. The chain joins TRBV15 to TRBJ2-1; 8 nucleotides line up with TRBD1. The V segment lost 8 bases and the J segment 3 bases; nucleotides outside the gene matches: 3. CDR1 and CDR2 from the germline V gene are LNHNV and YYDKDF (reference sequence). The CDR3 contains 13 residues. CDR3 in amino acids: CATVGQGYNEQFF. The CDR3 bases are TGTGCCACCGTAGGACAGGGCTACAATGAGCAGTTCTTC. The full variable domain, rest sourced from reference TRBV15 and TRBJ2-1, is DAMVIQNPRYQVTQFGKPVTLSCSQTLNHNVMYWYQQKSSQAPKLLFHYYDKDFNNEADTPDNFQSRRPNTSFCFLDIRSPGLGDTAMYLCATVGQGYNEQFFGPGTRLTVL.

The rearrangement links TRBV12-3 or TRBV12-4 to TRBJ2-1; D gene uncertain. The V end was cut by 3 bases, the J end by 3 bases, with 12 bases between. CDR3 length: 15 amino acids. DNA of the CDR3: TGTGCCAGCAGTTTGCTACAGCCCCGCTACAATGAGCAGTTCTTC. Translation gives CASSLLQPRYNEQFF.

This clonotype was observed a handful of times. The chain uses TRBV19 and TRBJ1-1; D remains ambiguous. Trimming removed 3 bases from V and 8 bases from J, with 16 bases in between. The CDR3 contains 14 residues. Per germline, CDR1 LNHDA and CDR2 SQIVND (reference sequence). This CDR3 is CASSMTGGPLEAFF. CDR3 DNA: TGTGCCAGTAGTATGACGGGCGGCCCACTAGAAGCTTTCTTT.

Ten or more counts support this clonotype. V usage is TRBV19 and J usage is TRBJ1-3; D remains ambiguous. V lost 3 bases and J lost 4, with 13 bases in between. Per the germline V gene, CDR1 is LNHDA and CDR2 is SQIVND (reference sequence). The CDR3 extends over 15 amino acids. DNA of the CDR3: TGTGCCAGTAGTATGCGACTGCTCGGGGGAAACACCATATATTTT. Its protein product is CASSMRLLGGNTIYF.

This CDR3 reads CASSPSGRMDIQYF. CDR3 coding DNA: TGTGCCAGCAGCCCAAGTGGGAGGATGGACATTCAGTACTTC. The gene calls are TRBV7-9 and TRBJ2-4; TRBD2 might be the D (6 bases). The CDR3 has 14 residues. V lost 5 bases, J lost 8 bases, and 16 bases lay in between. Germline V gene lookup returns CDR1 SEHNR and CDR2 FQNEAQ (reference sequence).

There are many counts of this clonotype. J is TRBJ2-1 and V is TRBV28; the D is unclear. The CDR3 has 15 amino acids. The germline CDR1 and CDR2 sequences are MDHEN and SYDVKM. Trimming took 4 bases from V and 0 from J, leaving 10 bases between them. The CDR3 nucleotides read TGTGCCAGCAGTTCTGACCGGCACTCCTACAATGAGCAGTTCTTC. This encodes CASSSDRHSYNEQFF.

This clonotype occurred a few times. V and J are TRBV9 and TRBJ2-2, with TRBD2 matching over 9 bases. Losses at the gene ends were 0 bases for V and 4 bases for J; bases not matched to a gene: 10. Per germline, CDR1 SGDLS and CDR2 YYNGEE. There are 18 residues in the CDR3. For the CDR3, the DNA is TGTGCCAGCAGCGTAGCTTACGCGGGGGGGACCGCCACCGGGGAGCTGTTTTTT. It yields the protein CASSVAYAGGTATGELFF.

This clonotype was detected ten times or more. This chain connects TRBV7-8 to TRBJ2-3; D may correspond to TRBD1 or TRBD2 (5 bases each). Germline V CDR1 and CDR2: SGHVS, FQNEAQ. This CDR3 has 13 amino acids. V was cut by 3 bases and J by 5 bases, with 9 bases left in between. This CDR3 reads CASSLGTGDTQYF. The CDR3 nucleotides read TGTGCCAGCAGCTTGGGGACGGGAGATACGCAGTATTTT.

This chain joins TRBV7-9 and TRBJ1-1, with no clear D. This CDR3 spans 15 amino acids. The germline gives CDR1 SEHNR, CDR2 FQNEAQ (reference sequence). V was trimmed by 3 bases and J by 4 bases, leaving 15 bases between them. Here the CDR3 DNA reads TGTGCCAGCAGCTTGACGGGAGGTCTGGGCACTGAAGCTTTCTTT. Translating it yields CASSLTGGLGTEAFF. Full variable domain (rest looked up from reference TRBV7-9 and TRBJ1-1): DTGVSQNPRHKITKRGQNVTFRCDPISEHNRLYWYRQTLGQGPEFLTYFQNEAQLEKSRLLSDRFSAERPKGSFSTLEIQRTEQGDSAMYLCASSLTGGLGTEAFFGQGTRLTVV.

This clonotype was found a few times. V and J are TRBV27 and TRBJ2-1, with TRBD2 matching 7 bases. Germline CDR1 MNHEY, CDR2 SMNVEV (reference sequence). The CDR3 runs 17 residues. Losses at the gene ends were 6 bases for V and 3 bases for J; bases not matched to a gene: 14. CDR3 amino acids: CASRVLARSGGYNEQFF. CDR3 DNA: TGTGCCAGCAGGGTACTAGCGCGGAGTGGGGGCTACAATGAGCAGTTCTTC.

The CDR3 DNA is TGTGCCAGCAGCTTAAGGGACAGGGCATACAATGAGCAGTTCTTC. It codes for CASSLRDRAYNEQFF. This chain uses TRBV7-9 with TRBJ2-1; the match to TRBD1 covers 9 bases. This CDR3 has 15 amino acids. Germline trimming cut 2 bases from V and 4 bases from J; bases unmatched to any gene: 3. CDR1 is SEHNR and CDR2 is FQNEAQ in the germline V gene (reference sequence).

This clonotype was recorded a few times. The rearrangement links TRBV7-8 to TRBJ2-5; D is unclear. CDR1 and CDR2 from the germline V gene are SGHVS and FQNEAQ. Trimming took off 1 base at V and 5 bases at J, with 11 bases between the two ends. The CDR3 has 14 amino acids. CDR3 in DNA: TGTGCCAGCAGCTTAGGTTTCGACTGGGAGACCCAGTACTTC. Protein sequence: CASSLGFDWETQYF.